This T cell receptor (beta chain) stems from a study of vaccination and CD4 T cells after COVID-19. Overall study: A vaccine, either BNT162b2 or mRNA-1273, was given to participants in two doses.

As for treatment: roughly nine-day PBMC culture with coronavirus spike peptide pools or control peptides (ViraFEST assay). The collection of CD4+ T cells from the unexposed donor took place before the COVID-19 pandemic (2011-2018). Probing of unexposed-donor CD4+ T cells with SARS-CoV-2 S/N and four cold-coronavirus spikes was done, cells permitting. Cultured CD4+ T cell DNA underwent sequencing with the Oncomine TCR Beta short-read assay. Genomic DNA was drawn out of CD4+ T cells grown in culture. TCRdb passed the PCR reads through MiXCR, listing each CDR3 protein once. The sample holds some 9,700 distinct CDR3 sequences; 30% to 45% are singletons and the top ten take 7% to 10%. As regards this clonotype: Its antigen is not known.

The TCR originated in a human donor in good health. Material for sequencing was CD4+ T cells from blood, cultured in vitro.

The CDR3 here is CSATRRKGHSNQPQHF. CDR3 in DNA: TGCAGTGCTACCAGGAGGAAAGGCCATAGCAATCAGCCCCAGCATTTT. The genes are TRBV20-1 and TRBJ1-5; D not certain. The CDR3 loop spans 16 amino acids. In germline, CDR1 is DFQATT, CDR2 SNEGSKA (reference sequence). V shed 4 bases and J shed 0 bases, with 16 bases lying between them.